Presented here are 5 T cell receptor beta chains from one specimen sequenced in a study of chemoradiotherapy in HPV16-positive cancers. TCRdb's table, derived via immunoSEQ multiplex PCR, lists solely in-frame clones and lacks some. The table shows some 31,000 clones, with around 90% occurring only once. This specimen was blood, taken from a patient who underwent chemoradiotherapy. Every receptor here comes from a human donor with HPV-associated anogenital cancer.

In nucleotides, the CDR3 is TGTGCCAGCAGCTCAATTGGGACAGGGGAACAGCCCCAGCATTTT. As protein: CASSSIGTGEQPQHF. The chain combines TRBV7-9 with TRBJ1-5, with TRBD1 matching over 10 bases. Trimming cost V 4 bases and J 7 bases; bases outside gene matches: 7. Germline CDR1 reads SEHNR; CDR2 reads FQNEAQ (reference sequence). The CDR3 length is 15 residues.

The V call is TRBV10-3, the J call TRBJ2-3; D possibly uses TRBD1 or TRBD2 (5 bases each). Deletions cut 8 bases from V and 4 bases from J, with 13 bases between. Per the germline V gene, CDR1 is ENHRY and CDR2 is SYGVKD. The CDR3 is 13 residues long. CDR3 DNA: TGTGCCATCTTGGGACCAGGGTCAGATACGCAGTATTTT. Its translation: CAILGPGSDTQYF.

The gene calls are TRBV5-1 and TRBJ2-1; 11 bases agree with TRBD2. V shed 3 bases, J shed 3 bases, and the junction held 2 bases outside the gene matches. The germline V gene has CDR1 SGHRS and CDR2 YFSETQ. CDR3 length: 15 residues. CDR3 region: CASSSGTSGYNEQFF. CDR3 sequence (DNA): TGCGCCAGCAGCTCCGGGACTAGCGGCTACAATGAGCAGTTCTTC.

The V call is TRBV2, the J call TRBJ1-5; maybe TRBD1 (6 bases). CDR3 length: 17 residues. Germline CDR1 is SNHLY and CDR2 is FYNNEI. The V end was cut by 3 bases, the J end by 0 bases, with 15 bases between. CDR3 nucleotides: TGTGCCAGCAGTGAGGTGAGAGGGACATATAGCAATCAGCCCCAGCATTTT. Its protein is CASSEVRGTYSNQPQHF. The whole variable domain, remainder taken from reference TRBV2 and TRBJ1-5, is EPEVTQTPSHQVTQMGQEVILRCVPISNHLYFYWYRQILGQKVEFLVSFYNNEISEKSEIFDDQFSVERPDGSNFTLKIRSTKLEDSAMYFCASSEVRGTYSNQPQHFGDGTRLSIL.

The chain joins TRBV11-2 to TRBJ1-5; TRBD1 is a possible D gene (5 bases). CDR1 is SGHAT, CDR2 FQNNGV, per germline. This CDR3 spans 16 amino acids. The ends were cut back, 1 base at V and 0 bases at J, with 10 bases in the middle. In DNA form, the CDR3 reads TGTGCCAGCAGCTTAGTCGGGGGAGCTAGCAATCAGCCCCAGCATTTT. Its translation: CASSLVGGASNQPQHF.